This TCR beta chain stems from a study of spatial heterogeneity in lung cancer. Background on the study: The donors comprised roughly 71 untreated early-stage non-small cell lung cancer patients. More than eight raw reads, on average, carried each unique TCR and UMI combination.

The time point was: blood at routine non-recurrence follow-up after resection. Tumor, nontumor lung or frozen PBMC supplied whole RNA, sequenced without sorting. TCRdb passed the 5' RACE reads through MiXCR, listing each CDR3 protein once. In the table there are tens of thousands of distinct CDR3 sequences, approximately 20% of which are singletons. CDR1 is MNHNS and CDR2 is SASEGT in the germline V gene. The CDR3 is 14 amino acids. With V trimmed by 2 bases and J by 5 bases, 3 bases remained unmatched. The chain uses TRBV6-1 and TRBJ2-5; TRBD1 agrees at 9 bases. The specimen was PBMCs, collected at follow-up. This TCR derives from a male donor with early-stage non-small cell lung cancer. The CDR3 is CASSEWDRDETQYF. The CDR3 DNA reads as TGTGCCAGCAGTGAATGGGACAGGGATGAGACCCAGTACTTC.